This T cell receptor (beta chain) stems from a study of T cell responses to AZD1222 COVID-19 vaccine (dated by TCRdb to 2020 to 2023). For the wider study: Because spike-specific TCR depth and breadth did not differ between the two schedules, AZD1222 recipients who got a second dose at roughly 4 weeks were pooled with those who got a second dose at roughly 12 weeks. TCR sequencing was performed for 230 to 250 trial participants, of whom some 200 were given two doses of AZD1222 and approximately 26 were given two doses of MenACWY control vaccine. Enrollment into the trials was organized by age into subgroups of 18-55, 56-69 and 70-plus years, and those subgroups contained about 160, 30 and 59 TCR-sequenced participants, respectively.

This clone was recorded once. Its antigen remains unidentified. No base quality values were provided; no much bigger clone lies one nucleotide off. The CDR3 regions of human TCRbeta chains were analyzed by immunosequencing. The authors' pipeline ran thus. TCRs in the repertoires were compared against a reference library of SARS-CoV-2-specific TCRs that had been generated with the MIRA antigen-specificity platform. Breadth was defined as the fraction of unique TCRs that were SARS-CoV-2-associated. Depth was defined as the fraction of total T cells that were SARS-CoV-2-associated. Each spike-specific TCR was assigned to its reactive spike region and to a CD4 or CD8 class using the MIRA data. Log10-transformed breadth and depth values were compared by one-way ANOVA with Sidak's multiple comparisons tests. TCRdb holds this immuneACCESS table with in-frame rearrangements only. Some clones are missing; in checked studies, unresolved V genes explain under half, and the rest has no known cause. That table supplies the V and J calls and clone size; D and trimming were determined from the DNA. This sample has approximately 180,000 clones in its table, and 85% to 95% of those were observed once. The top ten hold about 2.8% of the sample.

The germline V gene specifies MNHNS as CDR1 and SASEGT as CDR2. Trimming leaves V shorter by 4 bases and J shorter by 0 bases, with the junction holding 9 bases beyond the gene matches. The CDR3 runs 17 residues from the cysteine to the phenylalanine. CDR3 DNA is the only sequence kept; it has 51 bases, read in frame from the first base. Interpreted using the paper, the time point label stands for: baseline before first vaccination. Vaccinee samples were obtained from the UK trials COV001 and COV002, which included a single-blind randomized controlled phase 2/3 trial of AZD1222 (ChAdOx1 nCoV-19) in healthy adults. For TCRbeta chain sequencing, PBMC samples from trial participants were taken at day 0 and at day 28 after the second dose. Findings and caveats that apply to the study as a whole: In the small 56-69-year group, the increase in depth fell short of significance, most likely because of low power. CD4 TCRs associated with the vaccine covered the entire spike protein, and the dominant responses were in regions 160-218 and 743-854. Most participants were white British and females outnumbered males, and the authors suggested that clonal diversity may have been underestimated. No day 14 peak-response samples were available, so repertoires were characterized only after the peak T cell response. Reportedly, close to half of the unique spike-specific TCRs recognized epitopes lying outside the regions that are mutated in the B.1.351 and B.1.1.7 variants. Conclusions about previously exposed vaccinees were limited because only a handful of AZD1222 recipients were SARS-CoV-2 seropositive at baseline. Spike-specific TCR breadth and depth rose significantly after two AZD1222 doses compared with day 0 and with MenACWY recipients.

This specimen was peripheral blood, taken on day 0 of AZD1222 vaccination. The V and J genes are TRBV6-1 and TRBJ1-3, with 7 middle bases fitting TRBD1. The TCR originated in an adult in good health. Read as DNA, the sequence is TGTGCCAGCAGTGCCGGGACAGCCACTCTCTCTGGAAACACCATATATTTT. This sequence encodes CASSAGTATLSGNTIYF.